This TCR beta chain is drawn from a study of shared clonotypes between healthy human individuals. Overall study results and limits: Estimated richness was generally greater in naive than memory subsets.

As regards this clone: Its antigen is unknown.

Sequenced by immunoSEQ multiplex PCR; TCRdb stores in-frame clones only, minus some. The profile shows 110,000 or so clones, over 65% of them singletons. V lost 2 bases, J lost 0 bases, and 14 bases lay in between. Looked up from germline, CDR1 is SNHLY and CDR2 is FYNNEI. This CDR3 region has 17 residues. The rearrangement joins TRBV2 to TRBJ1-5, with D perhaps matching TRBD1 (6 bases). Sequencing input: memory CD8+ T cells sorted from blood. Subset meaning: CD45RO+ cells pooled with CCR7-negative TemRA cells. The clonotype was recovered from a woman in her thirties in good health. The CDR3 sequence: CASSEIIGQSSNQPQHF. The CDR3 DNA follows: TGTGCCAGCAGTGAAATCATTGGACAGAGTAGCAATCAGCCCCAGCATTTT.